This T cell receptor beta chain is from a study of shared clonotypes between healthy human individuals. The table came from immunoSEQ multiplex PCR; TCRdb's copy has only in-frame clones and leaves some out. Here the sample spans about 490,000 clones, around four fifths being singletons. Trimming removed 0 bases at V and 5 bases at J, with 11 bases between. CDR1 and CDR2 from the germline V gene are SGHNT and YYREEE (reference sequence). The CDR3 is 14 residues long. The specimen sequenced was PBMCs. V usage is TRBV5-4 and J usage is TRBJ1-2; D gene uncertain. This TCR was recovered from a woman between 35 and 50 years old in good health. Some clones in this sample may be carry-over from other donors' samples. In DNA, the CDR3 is TGTGCCAGCAGCTTGGGGGGAACAGCATATGGCTACACCTTC. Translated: CASSLGGTAYGYTF.